The rows below give T cell receptor beta chains drawn from one sample of a study of blood T cell repertoires in COVID-19. The table came from immunoSEQ multiplex PCR; TCRdb's copy has only in-frame clones and leaves some out. The data show about 270,000 clones, with around nine tenths seen just once and just under 9% held by the top ten. The specimen sequenced was peripheral blood. All receptors come from a man in his forties with active or convalescent COVID-19. Both conserved end residues are part of each CDR3. D genes are given only for firm matches. Size values are once, few and many counts, or a class for expanded clones, and some rows have none.

V gene,D gene,CDR3 length,clone size,J gene,CDR3 protein,CDR3 DNA
TRBV19,TRBD1,15,-,TRBJ2-3,CASSIGPGGADTQYF,TGTGCCAGTAGTATAGGCCCAGGGGGCGCAGATACGCAGTATTTT
TRBV6-5,-,13,-,TRBJ2-2,CATQELNTGELFF,TGTGCCACCCAGGAACTCAACACCGGGGAGCTGTTTTTT
TRBV29-1,-,17,-,TRBJ1-2,CSVEGHRPQGLAYGYTF,TGCAGCGTTGAGGGCCACCGTCCCCAGGGGCTGGCCTATGGCTACACCTTC
TRBV21-1,-,19,-,TRBJ2-4,CASSERKEQGLGTKNIQYF,TGTGCCAGCAGCGAACGCAAAGAGCAGGGATTAGGTACCAAAAACATTCAGTACTTC
TRBV2,TRBD1,13,-,TRBJ1-1,CASSYRGNTEAFF,TGTGCCAGCAGTTACAGGGGGAACACTGAAGCTTTCTTT
TRBV10-2,-,13,-,TRBJ1-5,CASSVEGNQPQHF,TGCGCCAGCAGTGTTGAGGGCAATCAGCCCCAGCATTTT
TRBV4-1,-,17,once,TRBJ2-2,CASSHSGSNTNTGELFF,TGCGCCAGCAGCCACTCAGGGTCCAATACCAACACCGGGGAGCTGTTTTTT
TRBV29-1,TRBD1,15,-,TRBJ2-7,CSVDTGTGGLYEQYF,TGCAGCGTTGACACCGGGACAGGGGGCCTCTACGAGCAGTACTTC
TRBV5-1,TRBD1,15,once,TRBJ1-3,CASSSGQASGNTIYF,TGCGCCAGCAGCTCGGGACAGGCCTCTGGAAACACCATATATTTT
TRBV4-1,TRBD2,13,-,TRBJ2-1,CASGWSGGNEQFF,TGCGCCTCTGGGTGGTCGGGAGGAAATGAGCAGTTCTTC
TRBV7-2,TRBD2,17,once,TRBJ2-1,CASEWVSGKSSYNEQFF,TGTGCCAGCGAGTGGGTGAGCGGGAAGAGCTCCTACAATGAGCAGTTCTTC
TRBV2,-,15,-,TRBJ1-4,CASSYPGSSNEKLFF,TGTGCCAGCAGTTACCCGGGTTCTTCTAATGAAAAACTGTTTTTT
TRBV12-5,-,12,-,TRBJ2-3,CASGPARDTQYF,TGTGCTAGTGGTCCTGCTAGAGATACGCAGTATTTT
TRBV19,-,14,-,TRBJ2-7,CASSAGNGPYEQYF,TGTGCCAGTAGTGCCGGGAATGGGCCATACGAGCAGTACTTC
TRBV3-1/TRBV3-2,-,14,-,TRBJ1-1,CASSQGWGDTEAFF,TGTGCCAGCAGCCAAGGTTGGGGGGACACTGAAGCTTTCTTT
TRBV19,-,13,-,TRBJ1-5,CASSFQGPQPQHF,TGTGCCAGTAGCTTCCAGGGGCCCCAGCCCCAGCATTTT
TRBV7-3,-,15,-,TRBJ2-1,CASSLSGTRPNEQFF,TGTGCCAGCAGCCTTTCCGGGACACGGCCCAATGAGCAGTTCTTC
TRBV29-1,-,14,-,TRBJ1-1,CSVVLPQGGTEAFF,TGCAGCGTTGTCTTGCCACAGGGTGGCACTGAAGCTTTCTTT
TRBV5-1,-,12,-,TRBJ1-1,CASSLVGNEAFF,TGCGCCAGCAGCTTGGTCGGGAATGAAGCTTTCTTT
TRBV11-3,-,14,-,TRBJ2-2,CASTGTYNTGELFF,TGTGCCAGCACCGGGACTTACAACACCGGGGAGCTGTTTTTT
TRBV27,-,12,-,TRBJ1-5,CASSIGNQPQHF,TGTGCCAGCAGTATCGGGAATCAGCCCCAGCATTTT
TRBV24-1,-,14,-,TRBJ2-3,CATSLPGNTDTQYF,TGTGCCACCAGTCTTCCAGGGAACACAGATACGCAGTATTTT
TRBV7-2,-,13,-,TRBJ1-4,CASSLRVNEKLFF,TGTGCCAGCAGCTTGAGGGTTAATGAAAAACTGTTTTTT
TRBV2,TRBD1,15,once,TRBJ1-2,CASSARQGAIYGYTF,TGTGCCAGCAGTGCCCGACAGGGGGCGATCTATGGCTACACCTTC
TRBV19,-,17,-,TRBJ1-1,CASSIPGSTAEGTEAFF,TGTGCCAGTAGTATCCCTGGGAGTACAGCGGAGGGCACTGAAGCTTTCTTT
TRBV30,TRBD2,14,-,TRBJ2-5,CAWSSLGGWETQYF,TGTGCCTGGAGTTCACTCGGGGGGTGGGAGACCCAGTACTTC
TRBV19,-,16,-,TRBJ2-1,CASSARTVSSYNEQFF,TGTGCCAGTAGTGCTAGAACTGTCAGCTCCTACAATGAGCAGTTCTTC
TRBV7-2,TRBD1,16,-,TRBJ1-2,CASSPPGQGAGYGYTF,TGTGCCAGCAGCCCTCCGGGACAGGGGGCAGGCTATGGCTACACCTTC
TRBV27,TRBD1,15,-,TRBJ1-5,CASSSYREGGEPQHF,TGTGCCAGCAGTTCATACCGGGAAGGGGGCGAGCCCCAGCATTTT
TRBV13,-,15,-,TRBJ2-7,CASSWGLLGSYEQYF,TGTGCCAGCAGCTGGGGACTTTTGGGCTCCTACGAGCAGTACTTC
TRBV7-9,TRBD2,15,-,TRBJ2-5,CASSLSGGVQETQYF,TGTGCCAGCAGCTTGAGCGGGGGGGTCCAAGAGACCCAGTACTTC
TRBV6-6,-,13,-,TRBJ1-1,CASSFRVVTEAFF,TGTGCCAGCAGTTTCAGGGTAGTCACTGAAGCTTTCTTT
TRBV7-9,-,12,-,TRBJ1-2,CASSPGSYGYTF,TGTGCCAGCAGCCCGGGGAGCTATGGCTACACCTTC
TRBV19,TRBD1,14,-,TRBJ1-2,CASTNDRGHYGYTF,TGTGCCAGTACCAACGACAGGGGGCACTATGGCTACACCTTC
TRBV4-1,-,18,once,TRBJ2-3,CASSQERVRTLSTDTQYF,TGCGCCAGCAGCCAAGAGAGGGTTCGGACTCTAAGCACAGATACGCAGTATTTT
TRBV7-5,-,14,-,TRBJ1-3,CVRSPILWGNTIYF,TGTGTCAGAAGCCCTATCCTGTGGGGAAACACCATATATTTT
TRBV19,TRBD1,18,-,TRBJ2-6,CASSTETGEVSGANVLTF,TGTGCCAGTAGTACAGAGACAGGGGAGGTATCTGGGGCCAACGTCCTGACTTTC
TRBV5-5,-,15,-,TRBJ2-3,CASSLDRGATDTQYF,TGTGCCAGCAGCTTAGATAGGGGCGCCACAGATACGCAGTATTTT
TRBV5-6,-,13,-,TRBJ2-7,CAVGRTGSYEQYF,TGTGCCGTGGGAAGGACGGGGTCCTACGAGCAGTACTTC
TRBV5-1,-,18,once,TRBJ2-5,CASRALGGDRASQETQYF,TGCGCCAGCAGGGCCCTTGGAGGGGACCGAGCCTCTCAAGAGACCCAGTACTTC
TRBV7-9,-,16,-,TRBJ2-2,CASSPTPGRDTGELFF,TGTGCCAGCAGTCCAACCCCTGGCCGGGACACCGGGGAGCTGTTTTTT
TRBV5-1,TRBD2,15,-,TRBJ2-1,CASSLSLAGEGEQFF,TGCGCCAGCAGCTTGTCCCTAGCGGGAGAAGGCGAGCAGTTCTTC
TRBV10-3,TRBD1,17,-,TRBJ1-4,CAISTGTGVIGGGKLFF,TGTGCCATCAGCACCGGGACAGGGGTTATAGGAGGCGGAAAACTGTTTTTT
TRBV10-3,TRBD1,14,-,TRBJ1-1,CASTREGAGTEAFF,TGTGCCTCTACCCGGGAGGGGGCAGGAACTGAAGCTTTCTTT
TRBV11-3,TRBD2,12,-,TRBJ2-1,CASSLEAGEVFF,TGTGCCAGCAGCTTAGAGGCGGGAGAGGTGTTCTTC
TRBV27,-,13,-,TRBJ2-7,CASRRQKNYEQYF,TGTGCCAGCAGGAGACAGAAGAACTACGAGCAGTACTTC
TRBV6-5,TRBD1,16,-,TRBJ2-1,CASSYSEAGGMNEQFF,TGTGCCAGCAGTTACTCGGAGGCAGGGGGCATGAATGAGCAGTTCTTC
TRBV25-1,TRBD1,14,-,TRBJ2-2,CASLRQGDTGELFF,TGTGCCAGTCTCAGACAGGGGGACACCGGGGAGCTGTTTTTT
TRBV7-8,TRBD1,16,-,TRBJ1-4,CASSWTGWSANEKLFF,TGTGCCAGCAGCTGGACAGGGTGGTCGGCTAATGAAAAACTGTTTTTT
TRBV28,-,16,-,TRBJ2-1,CASTPEGDRSYNEQFF,TGTGCCAGCACCCCCGAGGGGGATCGCTCCTACAATGAGCAGTTCTTC
TRBV19,-,15,-,TRBJ2-3,CASSRGIASTDTQYF,TGTGCCAGTAGTCGAGGGATAGCTAGCACAGATACGCAGTATTTT
TRBV24-1,-,13,-,TRBJ1-5,CATGPRGGQPQHF,TGTGCCACCGGCCCTAGGGGCGGCCAGCCCCAGCATTTT
TRBV6-4,-,15,-,TRBJ2-6,CASSVGGSGANVLTF,TGTGCCAGCAGTGTCGGTGGCTCTGGGGCCAACGTCCTGACTTTC
TRBV7-8,-,15,-,TRBJ1-6,CASSVSRGRNSPLHF,TGTGCCAGCAGCGTAAGCAGGGGTCGGAATTCACCCCTCCACTTT
TRBV4-1,-,18,-,TRBJ1-1,CASSQEVGPGPRRTEAFF,TGCGCCAGCAGCCAAGAGGTGGGGCCAGGGCCCCGTAGAACTGAAGCTTTCTTT
TRBV2,TRBD1,15,-,TRBJ2-7,CASSEEDRVSGEQYF,TGTGCCAGCAGTGAAGAGGACAGGGTCAGTGGGGAGCAGTACTTC
TRBV7-9,TRBD2,13,-,TRBJ2-3,CASSPGGTDTQYF,TGTGCCAGCAGCCCCGGGGGGACAGATACGCAGTATTTT
TRBV29-1,TRBD1,14,-,TRBJ1-1,CSVAGTAPNTEAFF,TGCAGCGTTGCCGGGACAGCCCCAAACACTGAAGCTTTCTTT